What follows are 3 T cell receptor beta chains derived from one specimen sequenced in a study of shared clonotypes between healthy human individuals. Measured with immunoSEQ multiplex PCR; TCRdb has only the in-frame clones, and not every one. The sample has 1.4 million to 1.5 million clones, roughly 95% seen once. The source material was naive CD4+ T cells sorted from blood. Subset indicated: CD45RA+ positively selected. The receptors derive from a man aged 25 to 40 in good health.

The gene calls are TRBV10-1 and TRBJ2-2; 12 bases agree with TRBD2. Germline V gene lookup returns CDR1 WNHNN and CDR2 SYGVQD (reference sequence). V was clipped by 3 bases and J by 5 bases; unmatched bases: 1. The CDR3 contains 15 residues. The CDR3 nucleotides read TGCGCCAGCAGTGAACTAGCGGGAGGTACCGGGGAGCTGTTTTTT. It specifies CASSELAGGTGELFF.

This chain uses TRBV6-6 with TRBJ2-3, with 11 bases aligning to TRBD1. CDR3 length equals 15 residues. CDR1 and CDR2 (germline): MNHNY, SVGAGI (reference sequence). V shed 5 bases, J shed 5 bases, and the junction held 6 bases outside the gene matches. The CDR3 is CASSPDRGRGDTQYF. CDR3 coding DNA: TGTGCCAGCAGTCCGGACAGGGGGCGAGGAGATACGCAGTATTTT.

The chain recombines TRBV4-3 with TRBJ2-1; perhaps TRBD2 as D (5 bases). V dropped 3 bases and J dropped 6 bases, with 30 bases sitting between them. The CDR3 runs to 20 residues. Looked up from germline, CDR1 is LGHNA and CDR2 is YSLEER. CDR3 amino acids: CASSHTVVLVSDRSVNEQFF. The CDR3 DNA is TGCGCCAGCAGCCACACGGTAGTACTAGTTTCTGACCGCAGCGTCAATGAGCAGTTCTTC.